This TCR beta chain was profiled in a study of T cell responses to AZD1222 COVID-19 vaccine. About the study: Some second doses came at about 4 weeks and others at about 12 weeks; these were pooled. The study, taken as a whole, reports: Donors skewed white British and female; clonal diversity was possibly underestimated. Recipients of AZD1222 seropositive at baseline numbered only 5 to 7. Variant regions that are unmutated are reportedly the target of nearly half of spike-specific TCRs.

Here immunoSEQ multiplex PCR was the method, and the copy in TCRdb shows in-frame clones only, minus some. The sample has about 57,000 clones, less than 90% seen once. Per the germline V gene, CDR1 is KGHSH and CDR2 is LQKENI. This CDR3 region has 15 residues. The V gene lost 0 bases and the J gene lost 3 bases, with 6 bases spanning the gap. Turning to this clone: The antigen is not known.

This rearrangement joins TRBV18 to TRBJ2-6; D is possibly TRBD1 or TRBD2 (5 bases each). The TCR comes from an adult in good health. The starting material was peripheral blood, obtained on day 0 of AZD1222 vaccination. CDR3 bases: TGTGCCAGCTCACCACCGGGGGATGGGGCCAACGTCCTGACTTTC. Protein sequence: CASSPPGDGANVLTF.